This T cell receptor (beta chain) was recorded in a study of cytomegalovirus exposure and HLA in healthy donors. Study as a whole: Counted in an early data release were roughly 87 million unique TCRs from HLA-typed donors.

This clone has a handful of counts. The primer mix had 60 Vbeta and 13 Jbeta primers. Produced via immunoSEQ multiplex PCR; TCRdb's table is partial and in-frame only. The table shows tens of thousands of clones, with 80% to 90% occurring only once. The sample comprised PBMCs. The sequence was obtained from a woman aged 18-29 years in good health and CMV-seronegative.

The CDR3, as DNA: TGTGCCAGCAGCTTGACAGGGGGAATTGGAAACACCATATATTTT. Translated: CASSLTGGIGNTIYF. The genes are TRBV5-6 and TRBJ1-3; 8 nucleotides match TRBD1. Unmatched junction bases numbered 3, after V lost 1 base and J lost 3 bases. Germline V gene sequence: CDR1 SGHDT, CDR2 YYEEEE. The CDR3 has 15 residues.